This TCR beta chain was sequenced during a study of human T cells and chemical hapten exposure. This CDR3 contains 16 residues. Per the germline V gene, CDR1 is SGHTA and CDR2 is FQGNSA. The ends lost 5 bases at V and 6 bases at J; junction bases unmatched: 12. This clonotype has at least ten counts. The sample's time point: pre-sensitization, week 0. Treatment of the sample: therapeutic diphenylcyclopropenone sensitization with weekly scalp DPC. Unfractionated whole blood yielded the extracted total RNA. Each CDR3 protein gets one entry after TCRdb re-called the RACE reads with MiXCR. The data contain 380,000 or so distinct CDR3 sequences, 5.5% of them seen just once; the ten biggest clones take up around 8.8%.

The chain joins TRBV7-2 to TRBJ2-5, with 10 bases aligning to TRBD2. This receptor was taken from a young woman with alopecia areata. Some clones in this sample may be carry-over from other donors' samples. The source material was whole blood, sampled in connection with sensitization to the hapten diphenylcyclopropenone (DPC). The DNA of the CDR3 is TGTGCCAGCAGCCCTTGGAGCGGGGGGGCCGGAAAGACCCAGTACTTC. Protein sequence: CASSPWSGGAGKTQYF.